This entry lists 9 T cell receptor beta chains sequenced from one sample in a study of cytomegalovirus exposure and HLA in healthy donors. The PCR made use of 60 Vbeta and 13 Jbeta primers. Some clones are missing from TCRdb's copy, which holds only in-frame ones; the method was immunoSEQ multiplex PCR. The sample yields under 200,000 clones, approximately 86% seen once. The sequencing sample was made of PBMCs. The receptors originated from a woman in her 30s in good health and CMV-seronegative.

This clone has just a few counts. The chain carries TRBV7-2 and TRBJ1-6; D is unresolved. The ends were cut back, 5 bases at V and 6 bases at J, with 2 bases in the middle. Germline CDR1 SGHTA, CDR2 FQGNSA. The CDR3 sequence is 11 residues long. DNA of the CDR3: TGTGCCAGCAGCCGTAATTCACCCCTCCACTTT. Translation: CASSRNSPLHF. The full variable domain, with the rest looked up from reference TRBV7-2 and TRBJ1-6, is GAGVSQSPSNKVTEKGKDVELRCDPISGHTALYWYRQSLGQGLEFLIYFQGNSAPDKSGLPSDRFSAERTGGSVSTLTIQRTQQEDSAVYLCASSRNSPLHFGNGTRLTVT.

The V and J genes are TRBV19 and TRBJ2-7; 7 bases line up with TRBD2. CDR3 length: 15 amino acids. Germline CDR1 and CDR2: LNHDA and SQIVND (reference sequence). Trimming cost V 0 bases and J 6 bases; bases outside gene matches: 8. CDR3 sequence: CASSIENEAGREQYF. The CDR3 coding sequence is TGTGCCAGTAGTATAGAAAATGAAGCGGGGCGCGAGCAGTACTTC.

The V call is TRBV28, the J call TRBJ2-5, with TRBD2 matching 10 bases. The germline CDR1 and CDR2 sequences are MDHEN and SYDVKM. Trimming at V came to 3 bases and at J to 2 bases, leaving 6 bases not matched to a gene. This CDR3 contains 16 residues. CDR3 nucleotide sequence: TGTGCCAGCAGTTTCACTAGCGGGGTACCACAAGAGACCCAGTACTTC. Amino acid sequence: CASSFTSGVPQETQYF.

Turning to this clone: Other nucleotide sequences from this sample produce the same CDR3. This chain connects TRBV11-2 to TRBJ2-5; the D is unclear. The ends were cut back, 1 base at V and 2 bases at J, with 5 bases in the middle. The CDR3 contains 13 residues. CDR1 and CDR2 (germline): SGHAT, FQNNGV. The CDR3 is CASSLGLQETQYF. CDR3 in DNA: TGTGCCAGCAGCTTAGGACTGCAAGAGACCCAGTACTTC.

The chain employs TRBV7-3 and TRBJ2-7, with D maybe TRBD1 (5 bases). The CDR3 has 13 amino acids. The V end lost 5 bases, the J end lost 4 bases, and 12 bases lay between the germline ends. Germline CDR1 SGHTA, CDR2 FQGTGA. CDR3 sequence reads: CASSPGPQYEQYF. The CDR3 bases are TGTGCCAGCAGCCCAGGGCCCCAATACGAGCAGTACTTC.

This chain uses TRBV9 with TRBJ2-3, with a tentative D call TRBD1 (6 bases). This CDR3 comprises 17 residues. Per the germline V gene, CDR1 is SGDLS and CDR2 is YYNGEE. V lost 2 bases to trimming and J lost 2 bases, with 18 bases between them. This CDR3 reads CASSVSQGVKSTDTQYF. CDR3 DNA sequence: TGTGCCAGCAGCGTGTCACAGGGAGTTAAGTCCACAGATACGCAGTATTTT. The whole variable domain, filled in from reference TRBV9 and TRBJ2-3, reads DSGVTQTPKHLITATGQRVTLRCSPRSGDLSVYWYQQSLDQGLQFLIQYYNGEERAKGNILERFSAQQFPDLHSELNLSSLELGDSALYFCASSVSQGVKSTDTQYFGPGTRLTVL.

CDR3 nucleotides: TGTGCCAGCAGCGTAGGGAGTGGGGGGACCGGGGAGCTGTTTTTT. It translates to CASSVGSGGTGELFF. The J gene is TRBJ2-2, the V gene TRBV9; a weak D match, TRBD2 (6 bases). Germline CDR1 is SGDLS and CDR2 is YYNGEE. The V end lost 0 bases, the J end lost 5 bases, and 11 bases lay between the germline ends. The CDR3 contains 15 residues.

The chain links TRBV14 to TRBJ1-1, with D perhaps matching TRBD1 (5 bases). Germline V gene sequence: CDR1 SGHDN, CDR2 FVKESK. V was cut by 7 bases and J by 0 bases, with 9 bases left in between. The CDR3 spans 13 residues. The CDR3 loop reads CASNRQLNTEAFF. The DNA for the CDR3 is TGTGCCAGCAACAGACAGTTGAACACTGAAGCTTTCTTT.

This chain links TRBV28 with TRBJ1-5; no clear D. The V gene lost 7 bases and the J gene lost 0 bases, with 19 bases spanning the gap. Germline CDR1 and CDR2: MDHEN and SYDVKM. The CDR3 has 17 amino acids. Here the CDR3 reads CASNGIRRSSSNQPQHF. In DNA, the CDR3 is TGTGCCAGCAACGGAATCCGACGGAGCAGTAGCAATCAGCCCCAGCATTTT.